These T cell receptor beta chains were read from a single sample in a study of T cell responses to AZD1222 COVID-19 vaccine. Sequenced by immunoSEQ multiplex PCR; TCRdb stores in-frame clones only, minus some. Here the sample spans some 130,000 clones, roughly nine tenths being singletons. This sample comprised peripheral blood, obtained on day 0 of AZD1222 vaccination. The receptors were sampled from an adult in good health. Both conserved end residues are part of each CDR3. A D gene is named only where the DNA matches it firmly. Part of the rows lack a size; the others show once, few, many or a class for expanded clones.

>-|-|TRBJ1-1|TRBV7-3
CASSNDRIGGEAFF
TGTGCCAGCAGCAATGACCGAATCGGGGGTGAAGCTTTCTTT
>-|-|TRBJ1-2|TRBV19
CASSMFGLGGYTF
TGTGCCAGTAGTATGTTCGGGCTCGGTGGCTACACCTTC
>-|once|TRBJ1-6|TRBV2
CASSADNSPLHF
TGTGCCAGCAGCGCCGATAATTCACCCCTCCACTTT
>-|-|TRBJ1-4|TRBV2
CASTRGAFNEKLFF
TGTGCCAGCACCCGAGGAGCTTTTAATGAAAAACTGTTTTTT
>-|-|TRBJ2-5|TRBV9
CASTLQGGGETQYF
TGTGCCAGCACTCTACAGGGAGGGGGAGAGACCCAGTACTTC
>-|-|TRBJ1-3|TRBV19
CASSIGQSSGNTIYF
TGTGCCAGTAGTATCGGGCAGTCCTCTGGAAACACCATATATTTT
>-|-|TRBJ2-7|TRBV4-2
CASRGDWGEEQYF
TGTGCCAGCAGGGGCGATTGGGGCGAGGAGCAGTACTTC
>-|-|TRBJ1-4|TRBV5-1
CASSSGQPNEKLFF
TGCGCCAGCAGCTCGGGGCAGCCTAATGAAAAACTGTTTTTT
>TRBD2|-|TRBJ2-7|TRBV6-6
CASSYLGLAGGEQYF
TGTGCCAGCAGTTACCTGGGACTAGCGGGAGGCGAGCAGTACTTC
>-|-|TRBJ1-5|TRBV18
CASSPGRNSNQPQHF
TGTGCCAGCTCACCAGGGCGAAATAGCAATCAGCCCCAGCATTTT
>-|-|TRBJ1-2|TRBV29-1
CSVSVGGQGYGYTF
TGCAGCGTCAGTGTTGGGGGGCAGGGTTATGGCTACACCTTC
>TRBD2|few|TRBJ2-3|TRBV7-2
CASRFGTSGRRRGDTQYF
TGTGCCAGCAGATTCGGGACTAGCGGGAGGAGGAGGGGAGATACGCAGTATTTT
>TRBD2|-|TRBJ2-5|TRBV27
CASSLAGGGETQYF
TGTGCCAGCAGCCTAGCGGGAGGGGGTGAGACCCAGTACTTC
>TRBD1|-|TRBJ1-1|TRBV28
CASSLYGTAYTEAFF
TGTGCCAGCAGTTTATACGGGACAGCGTACACTGAAGCTTTCTTT
>-|once|TRBJ1-2|TRBV5-4
CASSSGTGPNYGYTF
TGTGCCAGCAGCTCGGGGACGGGACCGAACTATGGCTACACCTTC
>TRBD2|-|TRBJ2-3|TRBV5-4
CASSLEGLAGGRSTDTQYF
TGTGCCAGCAGCTTGGAGGGACTAGCGGGAGGGCGTAGCACAGATACGCAGTATTTT
>-|-|TRBJ1-4|TRBV7-2
CASSLGDTLWGNEKLFF
TGTGCCAGCAGCTTAGGGGACACTTTATGGGGAAATGAAAAACTGTTTTTT
>-|-|TRBJ1-3|TRBV29-1
CSARAGNTIYF
TGCAGCGCTAGGGCTGGAAACACCATATATTTT
>-|once|TRBJ1-1|TRBV5-1
CASSFQMNTEAFF
TGCGCCAGCAGCTTTCAGATGAACACTGAAGCTTTCTTT
>-|-|TRBJ2-1|TRBV19
CASSIDSYNEQFF
TGTGCCAGTAGTATCGACAGTTACAATGAGCAGTTCTTC
>-|-|TRBJ1-5|TRBV5-1
CASSPDIGQPQHF
TGCGCCAGCAGCCCTGACATTGGGCAGCCCCAGCATTTT
>-|-|TRBJ2-7|TRBV27
CASSSLPGSPEQYF
TGTGCCAGCAGTAGCCTCCCGGGGTCCCCCGAGCAGTACTTC
>-|-|TRBJ1-3|TRBV10-2
CASSEGPRTGNTIYF
TGCGCCAGCAGTGAGGGCCCCCGGACTGGAAACACCATATATTTT
>-|-|TRBJ1-2|TRBV11-2
CASSWDGYGYTF
TGTGCCAGCAGCTGGGACGGCTATGGCTACACCTTC
>-|-|TRBJ1-5|TRBV2
CASRGQISNQPQHF
TGTGCCAGCAGAGGACAGATTAGCAATCAGCCCCAGCATTTT
>-|-|TRBJ1-6|TRBV5-4
CASSLDGNSPLHF
TGTGCCAGCAGCTTGGACGGGAATTCACCCCTCCACTTT
>-|-|TRBJ1-4|TRBV18
CASSPDPRELFF
TGTGCCAGCTCACCGGACCCGCGTGAACTGTTTTTT
>TRBD1|-|TRBJ2-1|TRBV9
CASSQTYRGLYNEQFF
TGTGCCAGCAGCCAAACGTACAGGGGGCTTTACAATGAGCAGTTCTTC
>-|-|TRBJ1-3|TRBV11-2
CASSLLQYGNTIYF
TGTGCCAGCAGCTTACTACAGTATGGAAACACCATATATTTT
>-|-|TRBJ1-5|TRBV6-5
CASSYAGRNQPQHF
TGTGCCAGCAGTTACGCAGGGCGCAATCAGCCCCAGCATTTT
>TRBD1|-|TRBJ1-5|TRBV2
CASSPGTGSFQPQHF
TGTGCCAGCAGTCCCGGGACAGGGAGTTTTCAGCCCCAGCATTTT
>-|-|TRBJ1-1|TRBV5-1
CASSLEVGKNTEAFF
TGCGCCAGCAGCTTGGAGGTAGGGAAGAACACTGAAGCTTTCTTT
>TRBD1|-|TRBJ2-7|TRBV24-1
CATSGPGQGSYEQYF
TGTGCCACCAGTGGCCCGGGACAGGGCTCCTACGAGCAGTACTTC
>-|-|TRBJ2-3|TRBV7-9
CASSLDGPTDTQYF
TGTGCCAGCAGCTTAGACGGACCGACAGATACGCAGTATTTT
>TRBD1|few|TRBJ1-3|TRBV28
CASSTDREGNTIYF
TGTGCCAGCAGCACGGACAGGGAGGGAAACACCATATATTTT
>-|-|TRBJ2-4|TRBV11-2
CAASAMELRLAKNIQYF
TGTGCCGCCAGTGCCATGGAGCTCCGTTTAGCCAAAAACATTCAGTACTTC